Detailed here is one T cell receptor beta chain. Its antigen remains unknown. Germline V gene lookup returns CDR1 SGDLS and CDR2 YYNGEE. This CDR3 has 15 amino acids. The ends lost 4 bases at V and 6 bases at J; junction bases unmatched: 7. The data stem from a study of OX40 agonist ivuxolimab in advanced cancers. About the research overall: Partial responses were achieved by three patients: one hepatocellular carcinoma, two cutaneous melanoma. Overall study results and limits: Circulating CD4+ and CD8+ T cells showed clonal expansion by week 6 at 0.1 to 3.0 mg/kg.

The method was immunoSEQ multiplex PCR; TCRdb's version includes in-frame clones alone and lacks a portion of them. This table has about 9,000 clones, 70% to 80% appearing once. The TCR originated in an adult with an advanced solid tumor such as melanoma, head and neck, liver or kidney cancer. This sample comprised CD4+ or CD8+ T cells sorted from blood, obtained in a trial of the OX40 agonist ivuxolimab. V gene TRBV9 combines with J gene TRBJ1-6; 7 bases agree with TRBD1. CDR3 sequence (DNA): TGTGCCAGCAGCTCCCGGGACAGCACTAATTCACCCCTCCACTTT. Translated: CASSSRDSTNSPLHF. Together with reference TRBV9 and TRBJ1-6, the CDR3 gives the full variable domain: DSGVTQTPKHLITATGQRVTLRCSPRSGDLSVYWYQQSLDQGLQFLIQYYNGEERAKGNILERFSAQQFPDLHSELNLSSLELGDSALYFCASSSRDSTNSPLHFGNGTRLTVT.